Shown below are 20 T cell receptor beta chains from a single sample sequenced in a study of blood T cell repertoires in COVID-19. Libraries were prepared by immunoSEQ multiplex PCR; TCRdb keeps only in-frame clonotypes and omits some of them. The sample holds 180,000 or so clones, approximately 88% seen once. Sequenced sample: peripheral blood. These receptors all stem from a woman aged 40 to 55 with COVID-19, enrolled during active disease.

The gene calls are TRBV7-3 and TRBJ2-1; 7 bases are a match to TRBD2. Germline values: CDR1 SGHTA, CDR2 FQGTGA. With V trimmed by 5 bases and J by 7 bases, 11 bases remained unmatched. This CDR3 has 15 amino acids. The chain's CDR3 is CASSLWGGSGNEQFF. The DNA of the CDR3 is TGTGCCAGCAGCCTATGGGGCGGGAGTGGGAATGAGCAGTTCTTC.

The CDR3 sequence is CASSARGGGTGNTIYF. The CDR3 DNA follows: TGTGCCAGCAGCGCGCGGGGGGGAGGGACTGGAAACACCATATATTTT. The chain combines TRBV3-1 (or the pseudogene TRBV3-2) with TRBJ1-3; tentative D call: TRBD1 (5 bases). The V and J ends lost 5 bases and 2 bases respectively, with 16 bases between them. Per the germline V gene, CDR1 is LGHDT and CDR2 is YNNKEL (reference sequence). This CDR3 contains 16 residues.

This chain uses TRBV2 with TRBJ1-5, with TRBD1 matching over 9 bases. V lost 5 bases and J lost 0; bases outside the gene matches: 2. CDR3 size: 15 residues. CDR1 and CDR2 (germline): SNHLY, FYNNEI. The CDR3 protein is CASSMDRGSNQPQHF. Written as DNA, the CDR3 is TGTGCCAGCAGTATGGACAGGGGTAGCAATCAGCCCCAGCATTTT.

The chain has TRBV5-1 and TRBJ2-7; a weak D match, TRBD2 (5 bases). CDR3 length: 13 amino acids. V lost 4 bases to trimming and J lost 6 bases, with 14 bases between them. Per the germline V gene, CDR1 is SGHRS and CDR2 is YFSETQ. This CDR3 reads CASSHPLEAEQYF. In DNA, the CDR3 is TGCGCCAGCAGCCACCCTTTGGAGGCCGAGCAGTACTTC.

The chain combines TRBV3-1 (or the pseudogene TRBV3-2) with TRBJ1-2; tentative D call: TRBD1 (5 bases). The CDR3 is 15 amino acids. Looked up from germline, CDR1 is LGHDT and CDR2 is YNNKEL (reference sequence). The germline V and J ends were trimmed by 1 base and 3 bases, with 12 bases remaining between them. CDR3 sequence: CASSQVRGSHYGYTF. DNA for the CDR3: TGTGCCAGCAGCCAAGTTCGGGGGAGCCACTATGGCTACACCTTC.

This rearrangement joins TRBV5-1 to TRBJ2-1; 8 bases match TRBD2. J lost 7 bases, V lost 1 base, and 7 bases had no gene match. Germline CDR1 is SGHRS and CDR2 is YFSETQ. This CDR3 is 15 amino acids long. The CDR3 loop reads CASSLFGGAGNEQFF. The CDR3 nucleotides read TGCGCCAGCAGCTTGTTCGGGGGGGCCGGTAATGAGCAGTTCTTC.

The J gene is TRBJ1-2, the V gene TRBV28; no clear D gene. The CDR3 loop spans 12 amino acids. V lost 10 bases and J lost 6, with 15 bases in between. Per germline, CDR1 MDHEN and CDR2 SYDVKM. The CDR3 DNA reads TGTGCCACCACCCCGGGTCTCCATGGCTACACCTTC. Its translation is CATTPGLHGYTF.

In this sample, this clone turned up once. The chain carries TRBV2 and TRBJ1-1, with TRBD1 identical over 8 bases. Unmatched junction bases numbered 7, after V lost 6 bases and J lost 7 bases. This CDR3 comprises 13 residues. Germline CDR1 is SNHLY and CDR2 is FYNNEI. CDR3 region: CASRGSGGGEAFF. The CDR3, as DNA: TGTGCCAGCAGGGGTTCAGGGGGCGGTGAAGCTTTCTTT. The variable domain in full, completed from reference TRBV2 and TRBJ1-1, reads EPEVTQTPSHQVTQMGQEVILRCVPISNHLYFYWYRQILGQKVEFLVSFYNNEISEKSEIFDDQFSVERPDGSNFTLKIRSTKLEDSAMYFCASRGSGGGEAFFGQGTRLTVV.

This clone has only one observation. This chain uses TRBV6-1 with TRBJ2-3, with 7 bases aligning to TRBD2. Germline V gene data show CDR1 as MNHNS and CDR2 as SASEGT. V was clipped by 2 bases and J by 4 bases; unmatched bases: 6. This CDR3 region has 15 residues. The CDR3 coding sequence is TGTGCCAGCAGTGAATGGGAGGGCGTCGCAGATACGCAGTATTTT. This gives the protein CASSEWEGVADTQYF.

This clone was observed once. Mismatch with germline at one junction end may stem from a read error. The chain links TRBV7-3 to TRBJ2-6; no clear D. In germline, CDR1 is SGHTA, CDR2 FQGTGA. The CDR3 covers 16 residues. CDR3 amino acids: CASSVTAPVGANVLTF. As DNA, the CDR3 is TGTGCCAGCAGCGTAACAGCCCCCGTTGGGGCCAACGTCCTGACTTTC.

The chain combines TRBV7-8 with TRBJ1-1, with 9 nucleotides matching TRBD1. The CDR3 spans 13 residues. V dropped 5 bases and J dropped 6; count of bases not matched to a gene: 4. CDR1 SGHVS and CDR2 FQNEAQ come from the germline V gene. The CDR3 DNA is TGTGCCAGCAGCCGGGACAGGGTAGCTGAAGCTTTCTTT. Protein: CASSRDRVAEAFF.

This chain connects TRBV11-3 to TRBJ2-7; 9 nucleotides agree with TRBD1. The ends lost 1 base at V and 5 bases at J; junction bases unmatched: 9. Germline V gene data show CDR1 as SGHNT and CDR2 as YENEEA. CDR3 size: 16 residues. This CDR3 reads CASSLGAGTGLDEQYF. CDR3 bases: TGTGCCAGCAGCTTAGGTGCAGGGACAGGGTTGGACGAGCAGTACTTC.

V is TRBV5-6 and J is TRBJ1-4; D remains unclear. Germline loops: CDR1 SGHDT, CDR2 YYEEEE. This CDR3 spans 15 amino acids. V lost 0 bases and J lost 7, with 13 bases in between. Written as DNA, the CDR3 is TGTGCCAGCAGCTTGGAGAGGGAGATACCTGAAAAACTGTTTTTT. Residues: CASSLEREIPEKLFF.

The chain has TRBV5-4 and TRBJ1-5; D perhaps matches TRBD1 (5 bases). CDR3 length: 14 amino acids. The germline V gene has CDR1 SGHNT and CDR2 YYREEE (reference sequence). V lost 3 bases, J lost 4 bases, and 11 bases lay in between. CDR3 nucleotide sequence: TGTGCCAGCAGCTCCAGGGAGGGGAATCAGCCCCAGCATTTT. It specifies CASSSREGNQPQHF.

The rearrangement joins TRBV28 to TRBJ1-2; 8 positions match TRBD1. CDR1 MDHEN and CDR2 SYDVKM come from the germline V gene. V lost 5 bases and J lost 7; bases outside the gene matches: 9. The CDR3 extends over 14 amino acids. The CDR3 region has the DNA TGTGCCAGCAGTCCCCCAGGGGGCCGAAGTGGCTACACCTTC. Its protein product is CASSPPGGRSGYTF.

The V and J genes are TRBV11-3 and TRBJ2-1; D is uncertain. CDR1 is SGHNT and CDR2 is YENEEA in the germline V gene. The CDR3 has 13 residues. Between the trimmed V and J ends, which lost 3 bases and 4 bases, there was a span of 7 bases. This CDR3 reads CASSLTAYNEQFF. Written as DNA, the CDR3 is TGTGCCAGCAGCTTGACTGCATACAATGAGCAGTTCTTC.

Here the CDR3 DNA reads TGTGCCAGCAGCGTTAGGCTAGCTAAGGATGAGCAGTTCTTC. Protein product: CASSVRLAKDEQFF. The V call is TRBV9, the J call TRBJ2-1; tentatively, D is TRBD2 (5 bases). Trimming left V 2 bases short and J 8 bases short, with 14 bases between. Germline CDR1 SGDLS, CDR2 YYNGEE. The CDR3 has 14 residues. The variable domain in full, completed from reference TRBV9 and TRBJ2-1, reads DSGVTQTPKHLITATGQRVTLRCSPRSGDLSVYWYQQSLDQGLQFLIQYYNGEERAKGNILERFSAQQFPDLHSELNLSSLELGDSALYFCASSVRLAKDEQFFGPGTRLTVL.

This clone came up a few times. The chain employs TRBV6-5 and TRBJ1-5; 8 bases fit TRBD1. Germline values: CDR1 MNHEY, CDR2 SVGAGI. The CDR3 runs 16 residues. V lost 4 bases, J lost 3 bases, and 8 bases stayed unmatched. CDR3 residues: CASSSPGQDFNQPQHF. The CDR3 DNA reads TGTGCCAGCAGTTCTCCGGGACAGGATTTCAATCAGCCCCAGCATTTT.

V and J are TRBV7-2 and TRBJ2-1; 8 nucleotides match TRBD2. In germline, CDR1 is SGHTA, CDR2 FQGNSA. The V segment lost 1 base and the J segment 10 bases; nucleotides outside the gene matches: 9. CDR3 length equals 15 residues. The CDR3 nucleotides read TGTGCCAGCAGCTTAGAATTAGGGACTAGAGGAGAGCAGTTCTTC. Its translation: CASSLELGTRGEQFF.

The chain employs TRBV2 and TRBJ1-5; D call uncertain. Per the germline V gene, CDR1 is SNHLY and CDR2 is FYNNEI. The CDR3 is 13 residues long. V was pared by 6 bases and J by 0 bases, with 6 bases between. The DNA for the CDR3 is TGTGCCAGCAGGGCCCATAGCAATCAGCCCCAGCATTTT. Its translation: CASRAHSNQPQHF.